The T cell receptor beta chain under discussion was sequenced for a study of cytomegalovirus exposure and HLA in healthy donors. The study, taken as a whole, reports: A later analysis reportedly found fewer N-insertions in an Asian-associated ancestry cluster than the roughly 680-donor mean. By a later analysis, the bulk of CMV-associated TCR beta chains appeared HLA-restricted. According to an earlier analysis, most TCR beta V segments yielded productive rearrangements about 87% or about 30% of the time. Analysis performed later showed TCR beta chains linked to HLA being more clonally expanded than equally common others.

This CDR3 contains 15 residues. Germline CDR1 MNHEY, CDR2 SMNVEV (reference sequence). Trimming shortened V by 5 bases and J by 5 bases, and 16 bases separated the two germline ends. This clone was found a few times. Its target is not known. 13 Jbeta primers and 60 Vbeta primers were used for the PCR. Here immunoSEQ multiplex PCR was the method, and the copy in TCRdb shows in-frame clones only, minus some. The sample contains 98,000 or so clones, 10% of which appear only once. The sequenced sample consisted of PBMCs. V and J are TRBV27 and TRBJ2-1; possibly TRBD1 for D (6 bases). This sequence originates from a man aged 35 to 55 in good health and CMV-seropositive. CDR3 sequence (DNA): TGTGCCAGCAGTCCGAGGGGTGCAGGGGACAATGAGCAGTTCTTC. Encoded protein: CASSPRGAGDNEQFF.